These 17 T cell receptor beta chains originate from one sample sequenced in a study of blood T cell repertoires in COVID-19. Generated by immunoSEQ multiplex PCR, the TCRdb table keeps only in-frame clones and is missing some. The sample includes roughly 250,000 clones, roughly 80% of them seen just once. The source material was peripheral blood. These receptors originate from a woman older than 75 with active or convalescent COVID-19.

This sequence joins TRBV7-8 and TRBJ2-7; no firm D call. V was cut by 5 bases and J by 4 bases, with 15 bases left in between. Germline V lookup: CDR1 SGHVS, CDR2 FQNEAQ. This CDR3 comprises 14 residues. The CDR3 region is CASSRQDGVYEQYF. The CDR3 DNA follows: TGTGCCAGCAGCCGGCAAGACGGAGTTTACGAGCAGTACTTC.

The V gene is TRBV5-1, the J gene TRBJ2-3; TRBD1 matches at 8 bases. The CDR3 sequence is 16 residues long. The V and J ends lost 0 bases and 6 bases, in that order; junction bases with no gene match: 9. CDR1 is SGHRS and CDR2 is YFSETQ in the germline V gene. CDR3 sequence: CASSLGQGIDVDTQYF. CDR3 bases: TGCGCCAGCAGCTTGGGACAGGGGATCGACGTGGATACGCAGTATTTT.

This chain connects TRBV25-1 to TRBJ1-3; D remains ambiguous. This CDR3 has 15 amino acids. The germline gives CDR1 MGHDK, CDR2 SYGVNS. With 1 base removed from V and 0 bases from J, the gap between germline ends came to 7 bases. The CDR3 DNA follows: TGTGCCAGCAGTGAATCCTCTTCCTCTGGAAACACCATATATTTT. Amino acids: CASSESSSSGNTIYF. The entire variable domain, with the rest obtained from reference TRBV25-1 and TRBJ1-3, is as follows: EADIYQTPRYLVIGTGKKITLECSQTMGHDKMYWYQQDPGMELHLIHYSYGVNSTEKGDLSSESTVSRIRTEHFPLTLESARPSHTSQYLCASSESSSSGNTIYFGEGSWLTVV.

This clone appeared many times. This sequence joins TRBV5-1 and TRBJ2-7; 7 bases match TRBD1. The CDR3 totals 14 residues. Trimming took 2 bases from V and 3 from J; bases not matched to a gene: 5. Germline values: CDR1 SGHRS, CDR2 YFSETQ. The DNA of the CDR3 is TGCGCCAGCAGCTTCGACAGGGCGAACTACGAGCAGTACTTC. This gives the protein CASSFDRANYEQYF.

The V and J genes are TRBV28 and TRBJ2-5; TRBD1 might be the D (6 bases). Deletions cut 7 bases from V and 2 bases from J, with 11 bases between. Looked up from germline, CDR1 is MDHEN and CDR2 is SYDVKM. The CDR3 has 13 residues. CDR3 DNA sequence: TGTGCCAGCACGGGACACCCGCAAGAGACCCAGTACTTC. It specifies CASTGHPQETQYF.

The chain recombines TRBV28 with TRBJ1-2; D may be TRBD1 (6 bases). The germline V gene encodes CDR1 MDHEN and CDR2 SYDVKM. This CDR3 has 16 residues. V lost 2 bases and J 2 bases, leaving 15 bases between the germline ends. The CDR3 reads CASSLGSGAANYGYTF. CDR3 nucleotides: TGTGCCAGCAGTTTAGGGTCAGGGGCAGCGAACTATGGCTACACCTTC.

As regards this clone: The junction does not match germline at one end; this may be a read error. V usage is TRBV7-7 and J usage is TRBJ2-7; 9 bases map to TRBD1. From germline, CDR1 is SSHAT and CDR2 FNYEAQ (reference sequence). The CDR3 extends over 15 amino acids. Here the CDR3 reads CASSLGQGLTYEQYF. The DNA of the CDR3 is TGTGCTAGCAGCTTAGGACAGGGGTTAACCTACGAGCAGTACTTC.

The rearrangement uses TRBV7-9 and TRBJ1-3; D is ambiguous. With 4 bases removed from V and 0 bases from J, the gap between germline ends came to 4 bases. CDR1 is SEHNR and CDR2 is FQNEAQ in the germline V gene (reference sequence). The CDR3 totals 13 residues. CDR3 coding DNA: TGTGCCAGCAGCTCCTCCTCTGGAAACACCATATATTTT. It codes for CASSSSSGNTIYF. The variable domain in full, completed from reference TRBV7-9 and TRBJ1-3, reads DTGVSQNPRHKITKRGQNVTFRCDPISEHNRLYWYRQTLGQGPEFLTYFQNEAQLEKSRLLSDRFSAERPKGSFSTLEIQRTEQGDSAMYLCASSSSSGNTIYFGEGSWLTVV.

The chain links TRBV14 to TRBJ1-4, with D perhaps matching TRBD1 (5 bases). Deletions cut 3 bases from V and 0 bases from J, with 8 bases between. Germline CDR1 reads SGHDN; CDR2 reads FVKESK. CDR3 length: 15 residues. The CDR3 protein is CASSHDSATNEKLFF. The CDR3 DNA reads TGTGCCAGCAGCCATGACAGTGCAACTAATGAAAAACTGTTTTTT.

The genes are TRBV11-2 and TRBJ1-5, with D possibly being TRBD1 (6 bases). V lost 4 bases and J 0 bases, leaving 13 bases between the germline ends. The V gene's germline CDR1 is SGHAT and CDR2 FQNNGV. The CDR3 has 16 amino acids. The CDR3: CASSSIQGNSNQPQHF. The DNA for the CDR3 is TGTGCCAGCAGCTCGATACAGGGAAATAGCAATCAGCCCCAGCATTTT.

This clone came up a few times. The chain has TRBV11-2 and TRBJ1-2; 7 nucleotides align to TRBD1. This CDR3 has 15 residues. The germline CDR1 and CDR2 sequences are SGHAT and FQNNGV. V was pared by 2 bases and J by 3 bases, with 6 bases of the junction left unmatched. For the CDR3, the DNA is TGTGCCAGCAGCTTATCGACAGGGTCCCACTATGGCTACACCTTC. Protein sequence: CASSLSTGSHYGYTF.

The chain joins TRBV15 to TRBJ2-7, with 16 bases fitting TRBD2. Germline values: CDR1 LNHNV, CDR2 YYDKDF (reference sequence). The CDR3 covers 20 residues. V lost 0 bases and J lost 2; bases outside the gene matches: 10. The CDR3 spells CATSRDQGLAGGPSAYEQYF. The DNA for the CDR3 is TGTGCCACCAGCAGAGATCAGGGACTAGCGGGAGGGCCGTCGGCCTACGAGCAGTACTTC.

Notes on this clone: Other DNA sequences in this sample translate to the same CDR3. The gene calls are TRBV5-1 and TRBJ1-3, with a weak D call TRBD1 (5 bases). The CDR3 contains 13 residues. Between the trimmed V and J ends, which lost 0 bases and 4 bases, there was a span of 5 bases. Germline V gene lookup returns CDR1 SGHRS and CDR2 YFSETQ. The CDR3 loop is CASSLGQGNTIYF. Written as DNA, the CDR3 is TGCGCCAGCAGCTTGGGACAGGGAAACACCATATATTTT.

This clone was recorded a few times. This CDR3 is CSVQQGWNTEAFF. The CDR3 bases are TGCAGCGTCCAACAGGGCTGGAACACTGAAGCTTTCTTT. This chain uses TRBV29-1 with TRBJ1-1; D may be TRBD1 (6 bases). Trimming removed 6 bases at V and 1 base at J, with 12 bases between. CDR1 SQVTM and CDR2 ANQGSEA come from the germline V gene. CDR3 length: 13 amino acids.

The V call is TRBV4-1, the J call TRBJ2-1; perhaps TRBD2 as D (5 bases). Germline-derived CDR1 and CDR2 are MGHRA and YSYEKL. The length of the CDR3 is 17 residues. The V and J ends lost 1 base and 4 bases respectively, with 17 bases between them. This CDR3 reads CASSQGAGRDRYNEQFF. The CDR3 nucleotides read TGCGCCAGCAGCCAAGGGGCAGGACGGGATAGATACAATGAGCAGTTCTTC.

The rearrangement joins TRBV18 to TRBJ2-2; D is unresolved. Germline assignment: CDR1 KGHSH and CDR2 LQKENI. This CDR3 comprises 13 residues. V was pared by 0 bases and J by 4 bases, with 3 bases between. The CDR3 reads CASSPPLTGELFF. DNA of the CDR3: TGTGCCAGCTCACCACCTCTCACCGGGGAGCTGTTTTTT.

In its sample, this clone was seen a few times. The chain links TRBV5-5 to TRBJ2-7; 9 bases map to TRBD1. Germline V gives CDR1 SGHKS, CDR2 YYEKEE (reference sequence). V lost 4 bases, J lost 2 bases, and 7 bases stayed unmatched. The CDR3 covers 15 residues. The CDR3: CASSTAGQGTYEQYF. The CDR3 DNA sequence: TGTGCCAGCAGCACAGCGGGACAGGGTACCTACGAGCAGTACTTC. The whole variable domain, filled in from reference TRBV5-5 and TRBJ2-7, reads DAGVTQSPTHLIKTRGQQVTLRCSPISGHKSVSWYQQVLGQGPQFIFQYYEKEERGRGNFPDRFSARQFPNYSSELNVNALLLGDSALYLCASSTAGQGTYEQYFGPGTRLTVT.